These 16 T cell receptor beta chains share one sample of origin, sequenced in a study of PD-1 blockade in classical Hodgkin lymphoma. Every patient experienced relapse after autologous stem cell transplantation, and brentuximab vedotin exposure varied. Thawed PBMCs supplied CD8+ T cells via magnetic negative selection. Here immunoSEQ multiplex PCR was the method, and the copy in TCRdb shows in-frame clones only, minus some. The sample yields 12,000 or so clones, approximately 81% seen once. Material: CD8+ T cells from blood, obtained at baseline. These receptors all stem from a human donor with classical Hodgkin lymphoma.

The V and J genes are TRBV28 and TRBJ2-7; 12 bases agree with TRBD2. Germline trimming cut 6 bases from V and 5 bases from J; bases unmatched to any gene: 2. Germline lookup yields CDR1 MDHEN and CDR2 SYDVKM. The CDR3 is 13 amino acids. The CDR3 spells CASSLAGGNEQYF. In DNA, the CDR3 is TGTGCCAGCAGCCTAGCGGGAGGGAACGAGCAGTACTTC. The full variable domain, completed using reference TRBV28 and TRBJ2-7, is DVKVTQSSRYLVKRTGEKVFLECVQDMDHENMFWYRQDPGLGLRLIYFSYDVKMKEKGDIPEGYSVSREKKERFSLILESASTNQTSMYLCASSLAGGNEQYFGPGTRLTVT.

Notes on this clone: Compared with germline, one end of the junction differs, possibly owing to a read error. V gene TRBV28 combines with J gene TRBJ2-7; D not resolved. This CDR3 has 12 residues. CDR1 MDHEN and CDR2 SYDVKM come from the germline V gene. CDR3 loop: CASSFGSSEQYF. The CDR3 DNA follows: TGTGCCAGCAGTTTCGGGTCCTCCGAGCAGTACTTC. The full variable domain, in which reference TRBV28 and TRBJ2-7 provide the parts outside the CDR3, is DVKVTQSSRYLVKRTGEKVFLECVQDMDHENMFWYRQDPGLGLRLIYFSYDVKMKEKGDIPEGYSVSREKKERFSLILESASTNQTSMYLCASSFGSSEQYFGPGTRLTVT.

The rearrangement links TRBV7-6 to TRBJ1-3; 7 bases agree with TRBD1. CDR3 size: 18 residues. Germline-derived CDR1 and CDR2 are SGHVS and FNYEAQ. Trimming at V came to 1 base and at J to 0 bases, leaving 9 bases not matched to a gene. CDR3 residues: CASSLEGGTAVSGNTIYF. The CDR3 DNA reads as TGTGCCAGCAGCTTAGAGGGCGGGACAGCGGTCTCTGGAAACACCATATATTTT.

The V gene is TRBV28, the J gene TRBJ2-3; D unclear. V lost 6 bases to trimming and J lost 1 base, with 8 bases between them. This CDR3 has 13 amino acids. Germline CDR1 reads MDHEN; CDR2 reads SYDVKM. The CDR3 DNA reads TGTGCCAGCAGGAACTCGGGCACAGATACGCAGTATTTT. The encoded protein is CASRNSGTDTQYF.

The chain recombines TRBV28 with TRBJ2-5, with D possibly TRBD1 on 6 matching bases. CDR1 is MDHEN, CDR2 SYDVKM, per germline. This CDR3 region has 14 residues. Trimming shortened V by 6 bases and J by 0 bases, and 11 bases separated the two germline ends. CDR3 sequence reads: CASRYRVNQETQYF. The DNA for the CDR3 is TGTGCCAGCAGATACAGGGTTAACCAAGAGACCCAGTACTTC.

The chain is built from TRBV10-2 and TRBJ2-7; no reliable D call. CDR3 size: 14 residues. Trimming removed 2 bases from V and 0 bases from J, with 8 bases in between. The germline gives CDR1 WSHSY, CDR2 SAAADI. CDR3 residues: CASSENGPSYEQYF. The DNA for the CDR3 is TGCGCCAGCAGTGAGAACGGACCCTCCTACGAGCAGTACTTC.

The J gene is TRBJ2-2, the V gene TRBV11-2; TRBD1 aligns across 7 bases. Losses at the gene ends were 0 bases for V and 0 bases for J; bases not matched to a gene: 10. Germline CDR1 reads SGHAT; CDR2 reads FQNNGV. This CDR3 region has 19 residues. This chain's CDR3 is CASSLDPRDRASNTGELFF. CDR3 bases: TGTGCCAGCAGCTTAGATCCCCGGGACAGAGCTTCGAACACCGGGGAGCTGTTTTTT.

The chain carries TRBV6-6 and TRBJ2-1, with D tentatively TRBD1 or TRBD2 (5 bases each). The germline V gene has CDR1 MNHNY and CDR2 SVGAGI (reference sequence). V shed 2 bases and J shed 9 bases, with 11 bases lying between them. This CDR3 spans 13 amino acids. CDR3 sequence reads: CASSYGASIEQFF. The DNA for the CDR3 is TGTGCCAGCAGTTACGGGGCTAGCATTGAGCAGTTCTTC.

The chain carries TRBV7-9 and TRBJ2-5; 11 nucleotides line up with TRBD1. This CDR3 has 16 residues. The V gene's germline CDR1 is SEHNR and CDR2 FQNEAQ (reference sequence). Trimming removed 0 bases from V and 5 bases from J; junction bases left unmatched: 5. The chain's CDR3 is CASSLALGQGAETQYF. DNA for the CDR3: TGTGCCAGCAGCTTAGCGTTAGGACAGGGGGCTGAGACCCAGTACTTC.

This clone was found once. CDR3 sequence reads: CASSQVSEGGIQNTQYF. In DNA, the CDR3 is TGTGCCAGCAGCCAAGTCTCTGAGGGAGGGATACAGAATACGCAGTATTTT. The chain couples TRBV4-2 to TRBJ2-3; 7 nucleotides line up with TRBD2. Germline CDR1 is LGHNA and CDR2 is YNFKEQ. V shed 1 base, J shed 7 bases, and the junction held 14 bases outside the gene matches. The CDR3 has 17 amino acids.

By share of the sample, this clone is medium-sized (0.01 to 0.1%). The V gene is TRBV6-1, the J gene TRBJ2-7; D is ambiguous. This CDR3 has 13 residues. Germline CDR1 reads MNHNS; CDR2 reads SASEGT. Trimming cost V 1 base and J 0 bases, with 4 bases left between them. Here the CDR3 DNA reads TGTGCCAGCAGTGAAGGTCCCTCCTACGAGCAGTACTTC. Translation: CASSEGPSYEQYF.

The rearrangement uses TRBV7-9 and TRBJ2-5; D uncertain. The germline V gene has CDR1 SEHNR and CDR2 FQNEAQ (reference sequence). V lost 5 bases and J lost 11, with 18 bases in between. CDR3 length: 13 residues. The CDR3: CASSPEEKPSQYF. The DNA of the CDR3 is TGTGCCAGCAGCCCCGAAGAGAAGCCTAGTCAGTACTTC.

The chain couples TRBV29-1 to TRBJ1-3; 11 nucleotides line up with TRBD1. Unmatched junction bases numbered 13, after V lost 6 bases and J lost 6 bases. The CDR3 is made up of 16 amino acids. Germline lookup yields CDR1 SQVTM and CDR2 ANQGSEA. DNA for the CDR3: TGCAGCGTAGAGGATTTGCCGGGACAGGGGGAAAACACCATATATTTT. Translating it yields CSVEDLPGQGENTIYF.

The rearrangement uses TRBV11-3 and TRBJ2-1, with 8 nucleotides matching TRBD2. The CDR3 has 16 amino acids. CDR1 SGHNT and CDR2 YENEEA come from the germline V gene. Trimming at V came to 5 bases and at J to 7 bases, leaving 13 bases not matched to a gene. The DNA for the CDR3 is TGTGCCAGCAGCCCCGGACTAGCTGGGGGATTAAATGAGCAGTTCTTC. This sequence encodes CASSPGLAGGLNEQFF. Combining the CDR3 with reference TRBV11-3 and TRBJ2-1 gives the whole variable domain EAGVVQSPRYKIIEKKQPVAFWCNPISGHNTLYWYLQNLGQGPELLIRYENEEAVDDSQLPKDRFSAERLKGVDSTLKIQPAELGDSAVYLCASSPGLAGGLNEQFFGPGTRLTVL.

This clone was found once. The chain carries TRBV27 and TRBJ2-3; D might be TRBD2 (6 bases). Germline CDR1 is MNHEY and CDR2 is SMNVEV (reference sequence). There are 15 residues in the CDR3. Trimming pared 3 bases from V and 2 bases from J, leaving 12 bases between. In nucleotides, the CDR3 is TGTGCCAGCAGTTTTCTGCGGGATCTCACAGATACGCAGTATTTT. It specifies CASSFLRDLTDTQYF.

The rearrangement links TRBV19 to TRBJ1-3; D call uncertain. CDR3 size: 12 residues. V lost 5 bases, J lost 4 bases, and 6 bases lay in between. From germline, CDR1 is LNHDA and CDR2 SQIVND (reference sequence). CDR3 in amino acids: CASSPVGNTIYF. The CDR3, as DNA: TGTGCCAGTAGTCCAGTAGGAAACACCATATATTTT. Using reference TRBV19 and TRBJ1-3 for the parts outside the CDR3, the full variable domain is DGGITQSPKYLFRKEGQNVTLSCEQNLNHDAMYWYRQDPGQGLRLIYYSQIVNDFQKGDIAEGYSVSREKKESFPLTVTSAQKNPTAFYLCASSPVGNTIYFGEGSWLTVV.